The source of this T cell receptor beta chain is a study of long-term antiretroviral therapy in people with HIV. Study-level information: Samples from the earliest time points predate the 2015 immediate-ART recommendation by about a decade. Study outcomes and limitations: Whereas controls had wider CDR3 length ranges, HIV repertoires had narrower ones.

Germline loops: CDR1 MGHDK, CDR2 SYGVNS. Germline trimming cut 1 base from V and 4 bases from J; bases unmatched to any gene: 12. The length of the CDR3 is 17 residues. Samples were assayed with immunoSEQ v3.0 at survey level. The table came from immunoSEQ multiplex PCR; TCRdb's copy has only in-frame clones and leaves some out. This sample has tens of thousands of clones, with roughly 90% found just once. Note on this clone: Its specificity is unknown.

The sample consisted of unsorted PBMCs, taken 3.1 years after starting antiretroviral therapy. This sequence joins TRBV25-1 and TRBJ2-5, with TRBD2 matching 7 bases. This receptor was taken from a man aged 18 to 35 with HIV. CDR3 DNA sequence: TGTGCCAGCAGTGAATTATGGCGGGAGCTCCAGGGAGAGACCCAGTACTTC. Its protein is CASSELWRELQGETQYF. The full variable domain, its missing parts supplied by reference TRBV25-1 and TRBJ2-5, is EADIYQTPRYLVIGTGKKITLECSQTMGHDKMYWYQQDPGMELHLIHYSYGVNSTEKGDLSSESTVSRIRTEHFPLTLESARPSHTSQYLCASSELWRELQGETQYFGPGTRLLVL.